This section outlines one T cell receptor (beta chain) sequence together with its context. This table comes from immunoSEQ multiplex PCR, and its TCRdb copy is limited to in-frame clones, with some not included. This sample carries roughly 70,000 clones, about 88% of them seen once, and the ten largest clones take 17%. Germline values: CDR1 SGHVS, CDR2 FQNEAQ. The CDR3 runs to 15 residues. V shed 5 bases, J shed 0 bases, and the junction held 5 bases outside the gene matches. The data were obtained in a study of T cell responses to AZD1222 COVID-19 vaccine. The genes are TRBV7-8 and TRBJ2-7; 9 bases agree with TRBD1. The TCR originated in an adult in good health. This specimen was peripheral blood, taken on day 0 of AZD1222 vaccination. CDR3 loop: CASSHRDRASYEQYF. DNA for the CDR3: TGTGCCAGCAGCCACCGGGACAGGGCCTCCTACGAGCAGTACTTC.